This is a list of T cell receptor beta chains from one sample in a study of T cells in localized non-small cell lung cancer. Here immunoSEQ multiplex PCR was the method, and the copy in TCRdb shows in-frame clones only, minus some. This table holds tens of thousands of clones, 86% found once. This sample comprised peripheral blood mononuclear cells, obtained before any cancer treatment. The receptors were sampled from an older male donor with stage II lung adenocarcinoma. Each CDR3 is given with its conserved first and last residue. D genes are given only for firm matches. Expanded clones get a size class; other rows say once, few or many, or leave the size out.

TRBJ2-7	TRBV6-1	-	few	TGTGCCAGCAGTGTACACAGGGACTACGAGCAGTACTTC	CASSVHRDYEQYF
TRBJ2-7	TRBV4-2	-	-	TGTGCCAGCAGCCAAGATCTAGGCTACGAGCAGTACTTC	CASSQDLGYEQYF
TRBJ2-7	TRBV7-2	-	-	TGTGCCAGCAGCTTAATCCCCGCACGGCAAGAGCAGTACTTC	CASSLIPARQEQYF
TRBJ1-1	TRBV2	TRBD1	-	TGTGCCACTAAACGGGACAGAACGGGGAACACTGAAGCTTTCTTT	CATKRDRTGNTEAFF
TRBJ1-6	TRBV11-2	-	-	TGTGCCAGCAGCTCATTCGGTGGCAGAACAAGCTCCTATAATTCACCCCTCCACTTT	CASSSFGGRTSSYNSPLHF
TRBJ1-5	TRBV15	TRBD1	-	TGTGCCACCAGCAGAGTCAGGGGGCACGGACAGCCCCAGCATTTT	CATSRVRGHGQPQHF
TRBJ2-1	TRBV2	-	-	TGTGCCAGCAGTGAATGGCGGAGCTCCTACAATGAGCAGTTCTTC	CASSEWRSSYNEQFF
TRBJ1-4	TRBV30	-	-	TGTGCCTGGAGTGTGGGCAGTGAGAATGAAAAACTGTTTTTT	CAWSVGSENEKLFF
TRBJ1-1	TRBV30	-	-	TGTGCCTGGAGTTCCTCCGGCGGGGGGGGACTGAGCACTGAAGCTTTCTTT	CAWSSSGGGGLSTEAFF
TRBJ2-1	TRBV2	TRBD2	-	TGTGCCAGCAGTGGCCCCCGCGAGGCTAGCGGGAGTACTGAGCAGTTCTTC	CASSGPREASGSTEQFF
TRBJ1-1	TRBV11-2	-	once	TGTGCCAGCAGTAAAAGGGACACTGAAGCTTTCTTT	CASSKRDTEAFF
TRBJ2-2	TRBV18	TRBD2	-	TGTGCCAGCACCACCCCCCGGACTAGTGGCTTTCTGGGGGAGCTGTTTTTT	CASTTPRTSGFLGELFF
TRBJ2-7	TRBV6-6	-	-	TGTGCCAGCATGAGGAGGGAGTACGAGCAGTACTTC	CASMRREYEQYF
TRBJ1-1	TRBV2	TRBD1	-	TGTGCCAGCGGCGGGGACAGAGAGACTGAAGCTTTCTTT	CASGGDRETEAFF
TRBJ1-2	TRBV27	-	-	TGTGCCAGCCGAGGGGGGACCTATGGCTACACCTTC	CASRGGTYGYTF
TRBJ1-1	TRBV18	-	-	TGTGCCAGCTCACAGTCGCTCGAATACACTGAAGCTTTCTTT	CASSQSLEYTEAFF
TRBJ1-2	TRBV29-1	-	-	TGCAGCATAAGGGGTAGCTATGGCTACACCTTC	CSIRGSYGYTF
TRBJ2-3	TRBV9	TRBD2	-	TGTGCCAGCAGCCCCCCGACTAGCGGGAGGAAAGATACGCAGTATTTT	CASSPPTSGRKDTQYF
TRBJ1-1	TRBV28	-	-	TGTGCCAGCAGTCCCCCCGATTGGAGGGACACTGAAGCTTTCTTT	CASSPPDWRDTEAFF
TRBJ2-1	TRBV4-3	-	once	TGCGCCAGCAGCCAAGAATGGGGCGACAATGAGCAGTTCTTC	CASSQEWGDNEQFF
TRBJ1-2	TRBV2	-	-	TGTGCCAGCAGTGACTGGGTACGGCCCAACTATGGCTACACCTTC	CASSDWVRPNYGYTF
TRBJ1-1	TRBV5-1	-	-	TGCGCCAGCAGCCCGCCTTGGGGTCAGGGGACTGAAGCTTTCTTT	CASSPPWGQGTEAFF
TRBJ1-1	TRBV23-1	-	once	TGCGCCAGCAGTCCCAAAGGCGGGGCCCCGAACACTGAAGCTTTCTTT	CASSPKGGAPNTEAFF
TRBJ1-1	TRBV10-3	-	-	TGTGCCATCAGTGACGGGGTGACAGTGAACACTGAAGCTTTCTTT	CAISDGVTVNTEAFF
TRBJ2-1	TRBV5-8	TRBD2	-	TGTGCCAGCAGCTTGGCCGTATTAGCGGGAGCTTTCGATGAGCAGTTCTTC	CASSLAVLAGAFDEQFF
TRBJ1-5	TRBV2	-	-	TGTGCCACCCGCGGGGAGGGTCAGCCCCAGCATTTT	CATRGEGQPQHF
TRBJ1-5	TRBV29-1	TRBD1	-	TGCAGCGTCTACGACAGGGACGGGCCCCAGCATTTT	CSVYDRDGPQHF
TRBJ2-3	TRBV7-8	-	-	TGTGCCAGCAGCTTAGGGGGATACACAGATACGCAGTATTTT	CASSLGGYTDTQYF
TRBJ2-5	TRBV7-9	-	-	TGTGCCAGCAGCTTAGATGTGGACCTCCAGTACTTC	CASSLDVDLQYF
TRBJ1-5	TRBV2	-	-	TGTGCCAGCAGGTTAGATCAGCCCCAGCATTTT	CASRLDQPQHF
TRBJ1-2	TRBV19	TRBD1	-	TGTGCCAGTAGCTCGACAGGGACCGGTGACTATGGCTACACCTTC	CASSSTGTGDYGYTF
TRBJ1-5	TRBV6-5	TRBD1	-	TGTGCCAGCAGTTACTCTGGACAGGGGGGTCAGCCCCAGCATTTT	CASSYSGQGGQPQHF
TRBJ2-1	TRBV9	TRBD2	-	TGTGCCAGCAGCTCCACCGGGACTAGCGGCTACAATGAGCAGTTCTTC	CASSSTGTSGYNEQFF
TRBJ1-5	TRBV19	-	-	TGTGCCAGTAGTCCTCAGGAAGGGAGACAGCCCCAGCATTTT	CASSPQEGRQPQHF
TRBJ1-1	TRBV18	-	-	TGTGCCAGCTCACCAAAGGCTGAAGCTTTCTTT	CASSPKAEAFF